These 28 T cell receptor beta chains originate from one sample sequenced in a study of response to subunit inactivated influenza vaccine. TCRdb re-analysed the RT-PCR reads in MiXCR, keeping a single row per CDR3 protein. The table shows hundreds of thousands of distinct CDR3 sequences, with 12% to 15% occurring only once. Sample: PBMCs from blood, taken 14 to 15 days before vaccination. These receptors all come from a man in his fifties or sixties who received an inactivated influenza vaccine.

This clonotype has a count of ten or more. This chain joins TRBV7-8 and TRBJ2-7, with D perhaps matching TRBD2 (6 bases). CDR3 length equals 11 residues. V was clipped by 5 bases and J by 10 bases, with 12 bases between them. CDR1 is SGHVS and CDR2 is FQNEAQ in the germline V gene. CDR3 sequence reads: CASSLRLVQYF. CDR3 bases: TGTGCCAGCAGCCTAAGACTAGTTCAGTACTTC.

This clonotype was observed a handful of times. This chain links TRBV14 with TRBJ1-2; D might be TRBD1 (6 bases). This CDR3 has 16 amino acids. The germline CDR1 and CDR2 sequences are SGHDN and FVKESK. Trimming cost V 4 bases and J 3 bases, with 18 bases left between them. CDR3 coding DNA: TGTGCCAGCAGCCCCCGCCGATTCAGGGGAGACTATGGCTACACCTTC. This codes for CASSPRRFRGDYGYTF. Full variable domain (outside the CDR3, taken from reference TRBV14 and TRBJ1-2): EAGVTQFPSHSVIEKGQTVTLRCDPISGHDNLYWYRRVMGKEIKFLLHFVKESKQDESGMPNNRFLAERTGGTYSTLKVQPAELEDSGVYFCASSPRRFRGDYGYTFGSGTRLTVV.

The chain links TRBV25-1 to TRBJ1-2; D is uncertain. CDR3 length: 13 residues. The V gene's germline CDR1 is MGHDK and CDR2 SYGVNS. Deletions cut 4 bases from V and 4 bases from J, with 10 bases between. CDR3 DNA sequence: TGTGCCAGCAGTGTTACCGGGATCTATGGCTACACCTTC. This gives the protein CASSVTGIYGYTF.

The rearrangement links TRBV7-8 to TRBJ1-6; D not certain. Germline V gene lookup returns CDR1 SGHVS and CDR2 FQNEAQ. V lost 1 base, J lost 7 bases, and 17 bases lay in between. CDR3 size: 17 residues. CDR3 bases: TGTGCCAGCAGCTTAGAAAATTTGGGGAGGAAAAATTCACCCCTCCACTTT. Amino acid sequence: CASSLENLGRKNSPLHF.

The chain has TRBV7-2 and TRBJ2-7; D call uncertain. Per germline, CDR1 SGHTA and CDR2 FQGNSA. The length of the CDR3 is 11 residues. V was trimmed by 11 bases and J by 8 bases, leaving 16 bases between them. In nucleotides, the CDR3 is TGTGCCTCCGGGCCTGGGGTTAAGCAGTACTTC. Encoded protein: CASGPGVKQYF.

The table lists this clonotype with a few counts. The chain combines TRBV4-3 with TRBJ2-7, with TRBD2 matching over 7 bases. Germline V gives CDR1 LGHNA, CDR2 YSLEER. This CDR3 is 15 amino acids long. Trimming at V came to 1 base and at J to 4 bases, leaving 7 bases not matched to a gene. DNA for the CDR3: TGCGCCAGCAGCCAAGGGCGGGACTACTGGTACGAGCAGTACTTC. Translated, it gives CASSQGRDYWYEQYF.

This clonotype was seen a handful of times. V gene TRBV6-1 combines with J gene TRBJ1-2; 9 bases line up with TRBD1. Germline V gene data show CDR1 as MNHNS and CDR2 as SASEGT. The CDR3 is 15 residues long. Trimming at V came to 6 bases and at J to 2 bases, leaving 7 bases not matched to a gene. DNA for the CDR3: TGTGCCAGCAGGGACAGGGGACGGATAAACTATGGCTACACCTTC. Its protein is CASRDRGRINYGYTF.

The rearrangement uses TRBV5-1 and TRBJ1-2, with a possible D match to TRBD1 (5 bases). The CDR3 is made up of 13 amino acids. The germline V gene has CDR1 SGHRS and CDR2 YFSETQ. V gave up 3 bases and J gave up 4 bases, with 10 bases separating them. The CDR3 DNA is TGCGCCAGCAGCTGGGCAGGGTCCTATGGCTACACCTTC. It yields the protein CASSWAGSYGYTF.

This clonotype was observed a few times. The CDR3 nucleotides read TGCAGTGCTAGTCCCGGGGGGGCCCTCTCCTACAATGAGCAGTTCTTC. It encodes CSASPGGALSYNEQFF. This chain connects TRBV20-1 to TRBJ2-1, with TRBD2 identical over 8 bases. CDR1 and CDR2 (germline): DFQATT, SNEGSKA (reference sequence). Trimming at V came to 3 bases and at J to 0 bases, leaving 7 bases not matched to a gene. This CDR3 is 16 amino acids long.

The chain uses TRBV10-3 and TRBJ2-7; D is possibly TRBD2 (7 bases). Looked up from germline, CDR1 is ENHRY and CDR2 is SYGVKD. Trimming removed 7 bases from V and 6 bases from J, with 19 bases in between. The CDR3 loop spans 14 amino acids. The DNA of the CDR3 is TGTGCCATCACCGACCTGGGAGGGGGAAGCGAGCAGTACTTC. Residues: CAITDLGGGSEQYF.

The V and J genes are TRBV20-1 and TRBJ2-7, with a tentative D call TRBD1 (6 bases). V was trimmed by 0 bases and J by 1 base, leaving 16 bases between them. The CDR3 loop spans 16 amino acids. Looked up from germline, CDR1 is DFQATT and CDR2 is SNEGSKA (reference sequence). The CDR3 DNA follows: TGCAGTGCTAGAGAGTCATCAGGGGAAGGATCCTACGAGCAGTACTTC. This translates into CSARESSGEGSYEQYF.

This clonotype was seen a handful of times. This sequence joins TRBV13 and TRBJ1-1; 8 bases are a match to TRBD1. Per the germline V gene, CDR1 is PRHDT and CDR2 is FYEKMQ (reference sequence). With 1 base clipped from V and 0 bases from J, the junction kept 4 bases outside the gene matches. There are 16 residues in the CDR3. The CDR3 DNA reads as TGTGCCAGCAGCTTAGCCAGGACAGGGCTGAACACTGAAGCTTTCTTT. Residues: CASSLARTGLNTEAFF.

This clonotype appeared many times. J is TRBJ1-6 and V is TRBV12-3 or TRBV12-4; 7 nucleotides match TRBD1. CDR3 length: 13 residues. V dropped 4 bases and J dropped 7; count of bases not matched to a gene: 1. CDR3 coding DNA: TGTGCCAGCAGTTGGGACAGAAATTCACCCCTCCACTTT. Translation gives CASSWDRNSPLHF.

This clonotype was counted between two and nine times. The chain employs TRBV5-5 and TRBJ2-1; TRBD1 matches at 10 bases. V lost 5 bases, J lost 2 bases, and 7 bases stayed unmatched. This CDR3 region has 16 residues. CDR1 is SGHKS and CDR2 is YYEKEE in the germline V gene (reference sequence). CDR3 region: CASSLPGQGTYNEQFF. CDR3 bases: TGTGCCAGCAGTTTGCCGGGACAGGGGACCTACAATGAGCAGTTCTTC.

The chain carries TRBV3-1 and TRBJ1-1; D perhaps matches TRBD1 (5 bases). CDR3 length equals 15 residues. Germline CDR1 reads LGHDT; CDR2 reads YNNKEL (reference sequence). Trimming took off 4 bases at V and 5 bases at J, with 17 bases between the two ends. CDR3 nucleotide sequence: TGTGCCAGCAGCCTAGGGACTCCGGGAGTGACTGAAGCTTTCTTT. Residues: CASSLGTPGVTEAFF.

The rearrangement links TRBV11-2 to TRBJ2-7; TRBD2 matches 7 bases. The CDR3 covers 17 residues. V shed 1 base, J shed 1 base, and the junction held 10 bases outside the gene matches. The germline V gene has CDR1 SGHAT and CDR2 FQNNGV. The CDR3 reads CASSLASQFGGSYEQYF. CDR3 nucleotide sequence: TGTGCCAGCAGCTTAGCCTCACAGTTCGGGGGGTCCTACGAGCAGTACTTC.

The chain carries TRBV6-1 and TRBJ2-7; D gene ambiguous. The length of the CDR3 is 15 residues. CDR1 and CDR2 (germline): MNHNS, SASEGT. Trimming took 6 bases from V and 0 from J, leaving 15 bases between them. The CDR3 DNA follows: TGTGCCAGCAGCCCACCCGGGCTGAGCTCCTACGAGCAGTACTTC. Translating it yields CASSPPGLSSYEQYF.

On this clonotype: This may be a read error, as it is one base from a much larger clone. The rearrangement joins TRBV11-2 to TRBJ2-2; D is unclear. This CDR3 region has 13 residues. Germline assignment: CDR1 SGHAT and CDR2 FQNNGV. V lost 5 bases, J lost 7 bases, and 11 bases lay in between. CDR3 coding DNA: TGTGCCAGCAGCCCCGACTGGGGCGGGGAGCTGTTTTTT. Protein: CASSPDWGGELFF.

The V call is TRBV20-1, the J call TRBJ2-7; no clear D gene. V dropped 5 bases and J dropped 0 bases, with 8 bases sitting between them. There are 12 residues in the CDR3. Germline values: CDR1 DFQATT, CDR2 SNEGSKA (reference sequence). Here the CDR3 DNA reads TGCAGTGCTGGAACTATCTCCTACGAGCAGTACTTC. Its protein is CSAGTISYEQYF.

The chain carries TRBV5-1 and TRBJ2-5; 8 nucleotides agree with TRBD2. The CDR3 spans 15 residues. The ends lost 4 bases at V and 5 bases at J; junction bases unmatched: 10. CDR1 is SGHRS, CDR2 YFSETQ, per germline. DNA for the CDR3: TGCGCCAGCAGCCTCGGGGGGGCCCGTCAGGAGACCCAGTACTTC. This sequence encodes CASSLGGARQETQYF.

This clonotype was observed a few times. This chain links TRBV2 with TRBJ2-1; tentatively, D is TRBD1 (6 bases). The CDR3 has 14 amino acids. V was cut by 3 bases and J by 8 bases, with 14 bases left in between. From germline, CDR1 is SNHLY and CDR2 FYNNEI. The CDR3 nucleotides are TGTGCCAGCAGTGATAGAACAGGGAGCCATGAGCAGTTCTTC. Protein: CASSDRTGSHEQFF.

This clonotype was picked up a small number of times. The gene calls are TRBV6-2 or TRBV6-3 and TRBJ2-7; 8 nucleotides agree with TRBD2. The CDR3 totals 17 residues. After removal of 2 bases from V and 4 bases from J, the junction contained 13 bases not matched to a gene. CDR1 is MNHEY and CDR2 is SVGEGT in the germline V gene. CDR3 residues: CASSYLPGSGEEYEQYF. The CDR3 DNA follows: TGTGCCAGCAGTTACCTCCCGGGTAGCGGGGAGGAATACGAGCAGTACTTC.

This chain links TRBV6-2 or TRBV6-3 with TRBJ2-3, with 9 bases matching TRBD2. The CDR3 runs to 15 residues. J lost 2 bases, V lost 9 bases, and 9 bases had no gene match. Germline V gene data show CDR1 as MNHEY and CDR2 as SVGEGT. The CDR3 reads CASQWRGGTTDTQYF. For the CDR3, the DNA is TGTGCCAGTCAATGGCGGGGGGGGACCACAGATACGCAGTATTTT.

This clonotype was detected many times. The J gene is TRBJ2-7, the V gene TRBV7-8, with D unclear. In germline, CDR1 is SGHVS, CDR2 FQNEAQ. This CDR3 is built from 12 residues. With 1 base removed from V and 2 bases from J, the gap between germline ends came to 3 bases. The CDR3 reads CASSLVTYEQYF. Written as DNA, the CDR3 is TGTGCCAGCAGCTTAGTAACCTACGAGCAGTACTTC.

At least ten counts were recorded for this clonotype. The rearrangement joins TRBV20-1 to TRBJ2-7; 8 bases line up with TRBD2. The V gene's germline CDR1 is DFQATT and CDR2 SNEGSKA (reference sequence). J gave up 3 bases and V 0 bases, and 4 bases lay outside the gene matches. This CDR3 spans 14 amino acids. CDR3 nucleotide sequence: TGCAGTGCTAGAGATTACAGCGGGAGCTACGAGCAGTACTTC. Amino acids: CSARDYSGSYEQYF.

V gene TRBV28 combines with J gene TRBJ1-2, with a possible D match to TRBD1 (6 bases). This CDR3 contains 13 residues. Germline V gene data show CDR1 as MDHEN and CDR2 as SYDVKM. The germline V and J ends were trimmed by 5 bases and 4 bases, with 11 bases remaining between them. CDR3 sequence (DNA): TGTGCCAGCAGTCAGGACAGAGCCTATGGCTACACCTTC. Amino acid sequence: CASSQDRAYGYTF.

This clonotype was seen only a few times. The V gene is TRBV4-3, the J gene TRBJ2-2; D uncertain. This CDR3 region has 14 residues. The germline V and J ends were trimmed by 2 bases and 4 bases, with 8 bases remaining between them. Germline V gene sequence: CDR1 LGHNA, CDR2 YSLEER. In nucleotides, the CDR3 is TGCGCCAGCAGCCAAAAGTACCTCACCGGGGAGCTGTTTTTT. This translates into CASSQKYLTGELFF.

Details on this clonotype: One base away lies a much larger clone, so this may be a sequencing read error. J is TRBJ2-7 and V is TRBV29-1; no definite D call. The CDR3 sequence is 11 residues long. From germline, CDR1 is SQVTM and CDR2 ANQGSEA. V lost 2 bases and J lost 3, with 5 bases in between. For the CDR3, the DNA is TGCAGCGTTGAAACGGACTACGAGCAGTACTTC. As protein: CSVETDYEQYF.